The clone carrying this T cell receptor beta chain was picked up a small number of times. Its cognate antigen is unknown. The entry originates in a study of T cells after yellow fever vaccination. The CDR3 is 14 residues long. Germline V gene sequence: CDR1 DFQATT, CDR2 SNEGSKA (reference sequence). V was clipped by 1 base and J by 3 bases, with 12 bases between them. UMIs and a universal primer site were added when TCR cDNA was made by 5'RACE template switching. TCRdb processed the 5' RACE reads anew with MiXCR; each CDR3 protein has one entry. The profile shows some 300,000 distinct CDR3 sequences, 7% to 10% of them singletons. Study outcomes and limitations: CD4 and CD8 compartments shared a small share of clonotypes, likely from convergent recombination. Weaker overall was a secondary response that nonetheless peaked faster, on day 5 versus 15.

The V call is TRBV20-1, the J call TRBJ2-5; D is possibly TRBD2 (6 bases). This clonotype was sampled from a man aged 18 to 30 who received the YFV17D yellow fever vaccine. Sequenced here: PBMCs, sampled roughly seven weeks after the first yellow fever vaccination. In nucleotides, the CDR3 is TGCAGTGCTAGAGGTGGGGCGGGAAAAGAGACCCAGTACTTC. Amino acids: CSARGGAGKETQYF.